Detailed here is one TCR beta chain. What it binds is not known. Germline assignment: CDR1 KGHSH and CDR2 LQKENI. The CDR3 loop spans 18 amino acids. This record belongs to a study of monozygotic twins with inflammatory bowel disease. Findings of the study overall: IBD patients showed reduced TCRbeta diversity (inverse Simpson) versus healthy co-twins.

In eight separate reactions per sample, cDNA was generated. Each CDR3 protein gets one entry in TCRdb, which reprocessed the 5' RACE reads and gives no DNA. The sample data list around 450,000 distinct CDR3 sequences. The TCR was taken from a human donor with ulcerative colitis or Crohn's disease, or a healthy co-twin of an affected twin (not recorded which). The sequencing input was blood. V and J are TRBV18 and TRBJ1-1; TCRdb outputs TRBD1, but without DNA this stays unchecked. Here the CDR3 reads CASSSLLFGQGAGTEAFF.